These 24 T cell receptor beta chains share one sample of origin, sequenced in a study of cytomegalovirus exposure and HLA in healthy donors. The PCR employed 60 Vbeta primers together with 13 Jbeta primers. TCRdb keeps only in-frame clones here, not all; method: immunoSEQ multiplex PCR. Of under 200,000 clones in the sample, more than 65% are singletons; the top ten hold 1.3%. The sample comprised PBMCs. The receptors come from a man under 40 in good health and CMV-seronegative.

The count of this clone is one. CDR3 coding DNA: TGTGCCAGTAAAGGACAGGGAGGCATGTGGGACACTGAAGCTTTCTTT. Protein sequence: CASKGQGGMWDTEAFF. The chain carries TRBV19 and TRBJ1-1; 8 positions match TRBD1. With V trimmed by 7 bases and J by 3 bases, 13 bases remained unmatched. Germline CDR1 is LNHDA and CDR2 is SQIVND (reference sequence). This CDR3 spans 16 amino acids. The whole variable domain, remainder taken from reference TRBV19 and TRBJ1-1, is DGGITQSPKYLFRKEGQNVTLSCEQNLNHDAMYWYRQDPGQGLRLIYYSQIVNDFQKGDIAEGYSVSREKKESFPLTVTSAQKNPTAFYLCASKGQGGMWDTEAFFGQGTRLTVV.

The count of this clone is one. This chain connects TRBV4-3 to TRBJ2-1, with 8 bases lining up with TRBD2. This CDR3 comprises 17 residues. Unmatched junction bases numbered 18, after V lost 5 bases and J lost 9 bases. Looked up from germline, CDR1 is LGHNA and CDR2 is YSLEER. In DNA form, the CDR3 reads TGCGCCAGCAGCGGTCCCGGGACTAGAGAAGGGGAAGGTGAGCAGTTCTTC. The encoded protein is CASSGPGTREGEGEQFF.

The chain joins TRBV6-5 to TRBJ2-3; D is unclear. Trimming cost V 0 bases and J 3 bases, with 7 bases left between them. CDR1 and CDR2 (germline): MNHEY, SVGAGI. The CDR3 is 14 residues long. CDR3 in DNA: TGTGCCAGCAGTTACTCGAGCCCTACAGATACGCAGTATTTT. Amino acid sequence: CASSYSSPTDTQYF.

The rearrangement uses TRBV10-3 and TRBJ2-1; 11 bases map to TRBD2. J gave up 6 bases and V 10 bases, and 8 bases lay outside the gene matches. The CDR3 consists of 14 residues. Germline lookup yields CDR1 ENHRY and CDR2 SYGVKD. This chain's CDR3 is CATLSGRAVNEQFF. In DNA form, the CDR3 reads TGTGCCACTCTTAGCGGGAGGGCCGTCAATGAGCAGTTCTTC.

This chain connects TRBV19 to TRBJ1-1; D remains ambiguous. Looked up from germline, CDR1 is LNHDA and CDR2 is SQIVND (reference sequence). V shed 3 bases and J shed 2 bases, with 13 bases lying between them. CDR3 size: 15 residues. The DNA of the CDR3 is TGTGCCAGTAGTATTACCGGGAGCGCCAACACTGAAGCTTTCTTT. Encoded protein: CASSITGSANTEAFF.

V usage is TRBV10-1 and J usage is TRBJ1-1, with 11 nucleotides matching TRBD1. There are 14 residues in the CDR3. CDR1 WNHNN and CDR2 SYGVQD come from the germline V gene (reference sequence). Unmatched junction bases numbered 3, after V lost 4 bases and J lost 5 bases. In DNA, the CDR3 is TGCGCCAGCAGTGGCGGGACAGGGGGTACTGAAGCTTTCTTT. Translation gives CASSGGTGGTEAFF.

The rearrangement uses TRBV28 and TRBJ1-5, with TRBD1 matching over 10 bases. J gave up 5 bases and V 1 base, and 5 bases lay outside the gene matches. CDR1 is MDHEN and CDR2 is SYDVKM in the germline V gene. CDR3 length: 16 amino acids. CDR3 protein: CASSLLGQGIDQPQHF. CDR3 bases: TGTGCCAGCAGTTTATTGGGACAGGGGATCGATCAGCCCCAGCATTTT.

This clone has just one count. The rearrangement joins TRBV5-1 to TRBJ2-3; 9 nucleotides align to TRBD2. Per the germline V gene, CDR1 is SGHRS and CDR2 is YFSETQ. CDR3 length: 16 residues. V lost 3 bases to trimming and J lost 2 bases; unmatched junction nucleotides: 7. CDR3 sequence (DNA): TGCGCCAGCAGCTCTGAGCGGGAGGAGTCCACAGATACGCAGTATTTT. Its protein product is CASSSEREESTDTQYF. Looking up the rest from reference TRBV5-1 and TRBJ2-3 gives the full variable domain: KAGVTQTPRYLIKTRGQQVTLSCSPISGHRSVSWYQQTPGQGLQFLFEYFSETQRNKGNFPGRFSGRQFSNSRSEMNVSTLELGDSALYLCASSSEREESTDTQYFGPGTRLTVL.

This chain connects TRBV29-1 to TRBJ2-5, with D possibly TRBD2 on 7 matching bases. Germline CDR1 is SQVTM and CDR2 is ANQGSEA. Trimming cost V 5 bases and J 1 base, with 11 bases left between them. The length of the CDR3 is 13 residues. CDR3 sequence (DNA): TGCAGCGTTCGGGGGGCCCCCCAAGAGACCCAGTACTTC. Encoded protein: CSVRGAPQETQYF.

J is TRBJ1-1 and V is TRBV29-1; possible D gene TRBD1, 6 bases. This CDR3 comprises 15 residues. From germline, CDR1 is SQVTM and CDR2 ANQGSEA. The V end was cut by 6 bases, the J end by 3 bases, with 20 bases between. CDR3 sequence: CSVPGQGREYTEAFF. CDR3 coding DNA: TGCAGCGTGCCCGGGCAGGGGAGAGAGTACACTGAAGCTTTCTTT.

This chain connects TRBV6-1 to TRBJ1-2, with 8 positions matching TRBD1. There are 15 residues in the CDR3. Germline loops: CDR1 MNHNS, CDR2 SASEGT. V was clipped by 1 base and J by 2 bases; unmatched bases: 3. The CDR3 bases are TGTGCCAGCAGTGAAGGACAGGGGTTGAACTATGGCTACACCTTC. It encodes CASSEGQGLNYGYTF.

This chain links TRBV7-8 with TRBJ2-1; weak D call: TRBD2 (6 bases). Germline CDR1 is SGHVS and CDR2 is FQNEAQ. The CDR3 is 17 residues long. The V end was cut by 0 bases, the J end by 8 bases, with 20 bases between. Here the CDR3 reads CASSLAPGTPTTDEQFF. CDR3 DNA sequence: TGTGCCAGCAGCTTAGCCCCCGGGACTCCTACCACCGATGAGCAGTTCTTC.

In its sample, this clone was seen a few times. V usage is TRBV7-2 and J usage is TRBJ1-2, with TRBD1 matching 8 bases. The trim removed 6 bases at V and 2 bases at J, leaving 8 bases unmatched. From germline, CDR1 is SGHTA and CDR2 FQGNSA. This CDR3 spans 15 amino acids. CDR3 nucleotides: TGTGCCAGCAGTCGACAGGGGAGGGGGAACTATGGCTACACCTTC. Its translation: CASSRQGRGNYGYTF.

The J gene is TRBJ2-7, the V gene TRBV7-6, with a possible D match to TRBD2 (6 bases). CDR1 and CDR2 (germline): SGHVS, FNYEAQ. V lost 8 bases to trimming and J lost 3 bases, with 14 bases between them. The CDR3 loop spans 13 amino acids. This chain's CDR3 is CASQAGYDYEQYF. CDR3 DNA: TGTGCCAGCCAAGCGGGCTACGACTACGAGCAGTACTTC.

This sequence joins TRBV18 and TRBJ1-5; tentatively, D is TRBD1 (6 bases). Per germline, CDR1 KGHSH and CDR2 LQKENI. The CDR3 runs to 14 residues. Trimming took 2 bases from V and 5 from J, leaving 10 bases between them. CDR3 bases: TGTGCCAGCTCACCAAGTGGGACATATCAGCCCCAGCATTTT. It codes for CASSPSGTYQPQHF. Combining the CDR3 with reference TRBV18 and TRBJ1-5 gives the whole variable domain NAGVMQNPRHLVRRRGQEARLRCSPMKGHSHVYWYRQLPEEGLKFMVYLQKENIIDESGMPKERFSAEFPKEGPSILRIQQVVRGDSAAYFCASSPSGTYQPQHFGDGTRLSIL.

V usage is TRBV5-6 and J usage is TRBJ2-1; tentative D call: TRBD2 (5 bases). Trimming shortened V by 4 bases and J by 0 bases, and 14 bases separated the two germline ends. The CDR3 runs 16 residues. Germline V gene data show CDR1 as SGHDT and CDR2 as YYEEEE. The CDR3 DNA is TGTGCCAGCAGCACCAGCGGTCCCCCCTCCTACAATGAGCAGTTCTTC. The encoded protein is CASSTSGPPSYNEQFF.

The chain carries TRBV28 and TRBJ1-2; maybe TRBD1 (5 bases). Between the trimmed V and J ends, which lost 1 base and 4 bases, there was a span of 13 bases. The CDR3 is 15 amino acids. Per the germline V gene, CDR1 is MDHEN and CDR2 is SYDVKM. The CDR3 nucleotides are TGTGCCAGCAGTTTATCGGCAGGCAGGGCCTATGGCTACACCTTC. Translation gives CASSLSAGRAYGYTF.

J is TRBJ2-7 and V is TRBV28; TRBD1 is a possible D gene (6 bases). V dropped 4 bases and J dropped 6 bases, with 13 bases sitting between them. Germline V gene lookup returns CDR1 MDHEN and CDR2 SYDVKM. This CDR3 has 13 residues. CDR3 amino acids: CASSWGLGGEQYF. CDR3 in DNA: TGTGCCAGCAGTTGGGGGCTGGGCGGCGAGCAGTACTTC.

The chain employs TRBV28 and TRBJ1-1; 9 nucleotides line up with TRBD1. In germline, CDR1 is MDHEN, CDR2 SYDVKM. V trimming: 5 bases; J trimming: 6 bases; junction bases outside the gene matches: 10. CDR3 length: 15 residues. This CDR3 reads CASSLPGQGLSEAFF. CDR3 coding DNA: TGTGCCAGCAGTCTCCCGGGACAGGGATTATCTGAAGCTTTCTTT. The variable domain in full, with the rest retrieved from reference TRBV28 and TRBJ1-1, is DVKVTQSSRYLVKRTGEKVFLECVQDMDHENMFWYRQDPGLGLRLIYFSYDVKMKEKGDIPEGYSVSREKKERFSLILESASTNQTSMYLCASSLPGQGLSEAFFGQGTRLTVV.

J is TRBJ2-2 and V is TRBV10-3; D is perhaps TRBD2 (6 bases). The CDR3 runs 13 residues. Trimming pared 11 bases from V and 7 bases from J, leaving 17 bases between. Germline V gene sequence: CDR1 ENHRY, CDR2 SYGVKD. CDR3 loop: CAAGTPSGGELFF. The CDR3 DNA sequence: TGTGCCGCTGGGACTCCCTCCGGCGGGGAGCTGTTTTTT.

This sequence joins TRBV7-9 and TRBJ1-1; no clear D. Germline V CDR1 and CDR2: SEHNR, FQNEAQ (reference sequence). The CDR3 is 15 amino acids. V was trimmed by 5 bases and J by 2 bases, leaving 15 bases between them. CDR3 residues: CASSPLLEGNTEAFF. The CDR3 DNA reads TGTGCCAGCAGCCCTCTTCTAGAAGGCAACACTGAAGCTTTCTTT.

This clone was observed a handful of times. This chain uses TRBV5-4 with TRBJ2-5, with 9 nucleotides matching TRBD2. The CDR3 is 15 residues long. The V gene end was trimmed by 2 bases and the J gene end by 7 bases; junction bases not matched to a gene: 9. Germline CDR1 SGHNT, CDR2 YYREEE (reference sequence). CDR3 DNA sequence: TGTGCCAGCAGCTTTACCCTAGCGGGGCCCGGGACCCAGTACTTC. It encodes CASSFTLAGPGTQYF.

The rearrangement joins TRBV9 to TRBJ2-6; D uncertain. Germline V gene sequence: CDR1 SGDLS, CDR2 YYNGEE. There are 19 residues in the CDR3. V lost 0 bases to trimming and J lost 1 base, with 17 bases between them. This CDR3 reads CASSVDVRAMPSGANVLTF. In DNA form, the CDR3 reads TGTGCCAGCAGCGTAGATGTTCGCGCCATGCCTTCTGGGGCCAACGTCCTGACTTTC.

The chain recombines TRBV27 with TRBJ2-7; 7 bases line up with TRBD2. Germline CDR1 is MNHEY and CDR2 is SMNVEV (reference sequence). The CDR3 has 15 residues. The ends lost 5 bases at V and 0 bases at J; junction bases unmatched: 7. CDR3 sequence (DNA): TGTGCCAGCAGTACCCCCAGGGAGGGCTCCTACGAGCAGTACTTC. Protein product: CASSTPREGSYEQYF.